This entry lists 26 T cell receptor beta chains sequenced from one sample in a study of T-cell reconstitution after alpha-beta-depleted transplantation in children. Researchers prepared the TCRbeta library using unique molecular identifiers, the study reports. In TCRdb, the PCR reads were re-called with MiXCR into one record per CDR3 protein. The data show 550,000 to 600,000 distinct CDR3 sequences, with under 30% seen just once and roughly 15% held by the top ten. The sample was PBMCs, mostly from graft donor cells, taken 360 days after TCRalphabeta/CD19-depleted stem cell transplant. These receptors originate from a boy in the first two years of life who had a stem cell transplant for acute myeloid leukemia, so the T cells may come from the graft donor.

The rearrangement links TRBV28 to TRBJ1-5, with D unresolved. The germline V and J ends were trimmed by 3 bases and 1 base, with 10 bases remaining between them. Germline V gene lookup returns CDR1 MDHEN and CDR2 SYDVKM. The CDR3 extends over 15 amino acids. CDR3 sequence (DNA): TGTGCCAGCAGTTTCCGGGCGTTCAGCAATCAGCCCCAGCATTTT. Residues: CASSFRAFSNQPQHF.

In its sample, this clonotype was seen many times. Here the CDR3 reads CSVAQTGEDITDTQYF. For the CDR3, the DNA is TGCAGCGTCGCACAGACAGGGGAGGATATCACAGATACGCAGTATTTT. The chain links TRBV29-1 to TRBJ2-3; 8 bases are shared with TRBD1. The CDR3 has 16 amino acids. Germline V gene data show CDR1 as SQVTM and CDR2 as ANQGSEA. The V gene end was trimmed by 6 bases and the J gene end by 2 bases; junction bases not matched to a gene: 13.

This clonotype came up many times. The chain is built from TRBV28 and TRBJ2-5; 9 positions agree with TRBD1. CDR1 is MDHEN and CDR2 is SYDVKM in the germline V gene. Trimming removed 3 bases from V and 5 bases from J; junction bases left unmatched: 7. This CDR3 comprises 15 residues. This chain's CDR3 is CASSFPTGTGETQYF. Written as DNA, the CDR3 is TGTGCCAGCAGTTTCCCCACCGGGACAGGGGAGACCCAGTACTTC.

This clonotype was detected many times. CDR3 protein: CSATHSGANVLTF. The CDR3 DNA follows: TGCAGTGCTACGCACTCTGGGGCCAACGTCCTGACTTTC. The rearrangement uses TRBV20-1 and TRBJ2-6, with unresolved D. From germline, CDR1 is DFQATT and CDR2 SNEGSKA (reference sequence). There are 13 residues in the CDR3. The V end was cut by 4 bases, the J end by 0 bases, with 4 bases between.

The V call is TRBV27, the J call TRBJ2-3; D not resolved. V shed 10 bases and J shed 0 bases, with 14 bases lying between them. Germline CDR1 is MNHEY and CDR2 is SMNVEV (reference sequence). The CDR3 is 14 amino acids. The CDR3 region is CATRDWASTDTQYF. DNA of the CDR3: TGTGCCACCAGAGACTGGGCGAGCACAGATACGCAGTATTTT.

V and J are TRBV20-1 and TRBJ1-2; unclear D gene. The germline V gene has CDR1 DFQATT and CDR2 SNEGSKA (reference sequence). V was cut by 0 bases and J by 4 bases, with 9 bases left in between. There are 13 residues in the CDR3. The CDR3 reads CSARDTVSYGYTF. DNA of the CDR3: TGCAGTGCTAGAGATACAGTCTCCTATGGCTACACCTTC.

This clonotype was seen many times. This chain connects TRBV5-8 to TRBJ2-1; 9 bases align to TRBD1. The CDR3 runs 15 residues. The germline V gene has CDR1 SGHTS and CDR2 YDEGEE. Trimming cost V 5 bases and J 5 bases; bases outside gene matches: 8. Here the CDR3 reads CASRWTRTGDNEQFF. CDR3 DNA: TGTGCCAGCAGGTGGACTAGGACAGGGGACAATGAGCAGTTCTTC.

This clonotype was seen many times. The rearrangement links TRBV12-3 or TRBV12-4 to TRBJ2-1; D unclear. V was trimmed by 6 bases and J by 5 bases, leaving 11 bases between them. CDR3 length: 13 amino acids. This chain's CDR3 is CASSWVFHNEQFF. CDR3 DNA sequence: TGTGCCAGCAGCTGGGTGTTCCACAATGAGCAGTTCTTC.

This chain links TRBV18 with TRBJ2-3; the match to TRBD1 covers 7 bases. Germline assignment: CDR1 KGHSH and CDR2 LQKENI. The V and J ends lost 3 bases and 4 bases, in that order; junction bases with no gene match: 10. This CDR3 contains 16 residues. This chain's CDR3 is CASSPNSDRFADTQYF. The CDR3 DNA follows: TGTGCCAGCTCACCCAACTCGGACAGGTTCGCAGATACGCAGTATTTT.

The chain links TRBV5-6 to TRBJ1-1; D is ambiguous. The length of the CDR3 is 15 residues. V was shortened by 0 bases and J by 0 bases, with 9 bases between the two germline ends. CDR1 and CDR2 from the germline V gene are SGHDT and YYEEEE. The CDR3 bases are TGTGCCAGCAGCTTGGGAAGGGCACTGAACACTGAAGCTTTCTTT. This codes for CASSLGRALNTEAFF.

The CDR3 region is CASSSGLYGYGYTF. DNA of the CDR3: TGTGCCAGCAGTTCGGGACTCTACGGCTATGGCTACACCTTC. V and J are TRBV12-3 or TRBV12-4 and TRBJ1-2; TRBD1 is a possible D gene (5 bases). Trimming stripped 4 bases from V and 4 bases from J, with 13 bases between. CDR3 length equals 14 residues.

The DNA for the CDR3 is TGCAGTGCTAGAGTGCGTATTCGCGAAGGGACAAATACGCAGTATTTT. Residues: CSARVRIREGTNTQYF. The chain employs TRBV20-1 and TRBJ2-3; a possible D gene is TRBD1 (6 bases). CDR3 length: 16 residues. The germline CDR1 and CDR2 sequences are DFQATT and SNEGSKA (reference sequence). The germline V and J ends were trimmed by 1 base and 7 bases, with 21 bases remaining between them.

The chain combines TRBV27 with TRBJ1-4; a weak D match, TRBD1 (5 bases). The V end was cut by 6 bases, the J end by 2 bases, with 10 bases between. Germline CDR1 is MNHEY and CDR2 is SMNVEV (reference sequence). The CDR3 totals 14 residues. The CDR3 protein is CASRSRGTNEKLFF. The DNA of the CDR3 is TGTGCCAGCAGATCTCGGGGGACTAATGAAAAACTGTTTTTT.

The gene calls are TRBV7-2 and TRBJ1-4; 10 nucleotides match TRBD1. With V trimmed by 5 bases and J by 5 bases, 5 bases remained unmatched. This CDR3 spans 15 amino acids. Germline V gene lookup returns CDR1 SGHTA and CDR2 FQGNSA. The CDR3 is CASSLDRGPNEKLFF. Written as DNA, the CDR3 is TGTGCCAGCAGCCTAGACAGGGGGCCCAATGAAAAACTGTTTTTT.

The chain carries TRBV12-3 or TRBV12-4 and TRBJ1-1, with no clear D. V was clipped by 3 bases and J by 6 bases, with 11 bases between them. CDR3 size: 13 residues. This CDR3 reads CASSFFRVAEAFF. CDR3 DNA: TGTGCCAGCAGTTTTTTTAGGGTGGCTGAAGCTTTCTTT.

This clonotype was counted only a few times. The V gene is TRBV6-1, the J gene TRBJ2-7; D uncertain. Germline V gene sequence: CDR1 MNHNS, CDR2 SASEGT. V shed 2 bases and J shed 3 bases, with 8 bases lying between them. The CDR3 is made up of 13 amino acids. This CDR3 reads CASSERPIYEQYV. CDR3 in DNA: TGTGCCAGCAGTGAAAGGCCGATCTACGAGCAGTACGTC.

The chain recombines TRBV20-1 with TRBJ1-5; possibly TRBD1 for D (6 bases). Trimming left V 5 bases short and J 6 bases short, with 17 bases between. Germline V gene lookup returns CDR1 DFQATT and CDR2 SNEGSKA (reference sequence). This CDR3 has 14 amino acids. As DNA, the CDR3 is TGCAGTGCTCACAATAACAGGGCGGGTCAGCCCCAGCATTTT. Translation gives CSAHNNRAGQPQHF.

There are many counts of this clonotype. This chain joins TRBV12-3 or TRBV12-4 and TRBJ2-1; D not certain. The CDR3 spans 12 residues. V dropped 4 bases and J dropped 10 bases, with 11 bases sitting between them. The CDR3 region has the DNA TGTGCCAGCAGTTCCCTAGGACGGGAGCAGTTCTTC. Its translation is CASSSLGREQFF.

The rearrangement joins TRBV6-1 to TRBJ1-1; D possibly corresponds to TRBD1 (5 bases). Trimming took 6 bases from V and 0 from J, leaving 11 bases between them. The CDR3 is 14 amino acids. CDR1 is MNHNS, CDR2 SASEGT, per germline. CDR3: CASRIGRVNTEAFF. The CDR3, as DNA: TGTGCCAGCAGAATCGGCAGGGTGAACACTGAAGCTTTCTTT.

This clonotype occurred a few times. J is TRBJ1-2 and V is TRBV6-5; D remains ambiguous. Trimming shortened V by 0 bases and J by 4 bases, and 18 bases separated the two germline ends. Looked up from germline, CDR1 is MNHEY and CDR2 is SVGAGI. The CDR3 sequence is 17 residues long. Here the CDR3 DNA reads TGTGCCAGCAGTTACTCGATGGGAGGGCAGTCGGTCTATGGCTACACCTTC. This sequence encodes CASSYSMGGQSVYGYTF.

V is TRBV9 and J is TRBJ2-3; 8 bases fit TRBD2. Germline V gene sequence: CDR1 SGDLS, CDR2 YYNGEE. V lost 0 bases and J lost 0; bases outside the gene matches: 3. This CDR3 comprises 16 residues. Here the CDR3 reads CASSVEVAGSTDTQYF. The CDR3 DNA reads TGTGCCAGCAGCGTAGAGGTAGCGGGGAGCACAGATACGCAGTATTTT.

The chain is built from TRBV20-1 and TRBJ2-7, with 13 nucleotides matching TRBD2. Germline V gene sequence: CDR1 DFQATT, CDR2 SNEGSKA (reference sequence). V dropped 3 bases and J dropped 7; count of bases not matched to a gene: 6. The CDR3 is 14 residues long. For the CDR3, the DNA is TGCAGTGCTAGGGGGACTAGCGGGACGGAGGAGCAGTACTTC. Translation gives CSARGTSGTEEQYF.

This clonotype was observed at least ten times. This sequence joins TRBV27 and TRBJ2-3, with D possibly being TRBD2 (7 bases). Germline V CDR1 and CDR2: MNHEY, SMNVEV (reference sequence). The V and J ends lost 6 bases and 2 bases respectively, with 24 bases between them. CDR3 size: 18 residues. CDR3 coding DNA: TGTGCCAGCAGCTATGCGGGGGCCCACTCTCCCTTCACAGATACGCAGTATTTT. This gives the protein CASSYAGAHSPFTDTQYF.

The chain has TRBV7-2 and TRBJ2-7, with D perhaps matching TRBD2 (5 bases). Germline V gene sequence: CDR1 SGHTA, CDR2 FQGNSA. The CDR3 loop spans 14 amino acids. V was clipped by 5 bases and J by 3 bases, with 14 bases between them. CDR3 protein: CASSPRERNYEQYF. CDR3 DNA sequence: TGTGCCAGCAGCCCCCGGGAAAGGAACTACGAGCAGTACTTC.

This rearrangement joins TRBV28 to TRBJ1-2, with 7 bases lining up with TRBD1. The germline V gene has CDR1 MDHEN and CDR2 SYDVKM. There are 13 residues in the CDR3. J lost 8 bases, V lost 5 bases, and 8 bases had no gene match. CDR3 in DNA: TGTGCCAGCAGTCCAGGGGGGGCTCAGGGCTACACCTTC. Encoded protein: CASSPGGAQGYTF.

The V and J genes are TRBV12-3 or TRBV12-4 and TRBJ1-2; D remains ambiguous. CDR3 size: 14 residues. V shed 7 bases and J shed 4 bases, with 16 bases lying between them. The CDR3 nucleotides are TGTGCCAGCACCCTCCCCGCCCTCGCCTATGGCTACACCTTC. It translates to CASTLPALAYGYTF.